The entry below gives a single TCR beta chain sequence along with its context. This record belongs to a study of blood T cell repertoires in COVID-19. Study-level information: Both acute and convalescent COVID-19 samples were obtained from the United States, Italy and Spain. PBMCs, B-cell-depleted T cells, or T cells provided the cDNA or gDNA that made up the material.

Sequencing was performed with immunoSEQ multiplex PCR; in TCRdb, only in-frame clones are kept and a portion is missing. The data show approximately 240,000 clones, 80% to 85% seen once. This CDR3 has 13 residues. Per germline, CDR1 MNHEY and CDR2 SVGEGT. J gave up 6 bases and V 5 bases, and 2 bases lay outside the gene matches. This receptor was identified in a woman in her sixties with acute or convalescent COVID-19. The material sequenced was peripheral blood. The chain carries TRBV6-2 or TRBV6-3 and TRBJ2-5; 11 nucleotides line up with TRBD2. The CDR3 bases are TGTGCCAGCAGTCTAGCGGGGGGCCAGACCCAGTACTTC. This encodes CASSLAGGQTQYF.